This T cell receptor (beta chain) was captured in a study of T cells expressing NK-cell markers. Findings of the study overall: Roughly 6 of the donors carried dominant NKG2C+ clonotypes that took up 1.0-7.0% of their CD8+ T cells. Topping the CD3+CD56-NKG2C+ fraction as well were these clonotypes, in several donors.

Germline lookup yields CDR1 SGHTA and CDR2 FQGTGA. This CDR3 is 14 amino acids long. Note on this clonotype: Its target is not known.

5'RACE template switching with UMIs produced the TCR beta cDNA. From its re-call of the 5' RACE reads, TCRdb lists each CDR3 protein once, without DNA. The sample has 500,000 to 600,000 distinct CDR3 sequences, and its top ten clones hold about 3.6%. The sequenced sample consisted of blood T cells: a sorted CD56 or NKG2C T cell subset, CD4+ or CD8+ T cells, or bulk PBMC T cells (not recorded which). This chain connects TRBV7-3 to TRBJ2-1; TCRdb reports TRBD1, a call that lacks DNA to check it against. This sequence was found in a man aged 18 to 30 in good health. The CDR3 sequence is CASSPGAQANEQFF.